This T cell receptor (beta chain) stems from a study of T cell responses to AZD1222 COVID-19 vaccine. Concerning this clone: The antigen remains unidentified.

Germline V gene data show CDR1 as SGHTA and CDR2 as FQGNSA. There are 17 residues in the CDR3. J lost 2 bases, V lost 1 base, and 3 bases had no gene match. Here immunoSEQ multiplex PCR was the method, and the copy in TCRdb shows in-frame clones only, minus some. The table shows approximately 150,000 clones, with 80% to 95% occurring only once. Study findings and constraints: White British people made up most donors, females outnumbered males, and clonal diversity was possibly underestimated.

The chain is built from TRBV7-2 and TRBJ1-6, with 9 bases matching TRBD1. Sequencing used peripheral blood, obtained on day 0 of AZD1222 vaccination. The origin of this receptor is an adult in good health. CDR3 nucleotide sequence: TGTGCCAGCAGCTTAGGACAGGGGGACACCTATAATTCACCCCTCCACTTT. Translated, it gives CASSLGQGDTYNSPLHF. Using reference TRBV7-2 and TRBJ1-6 for the parts outside the CDR3, the full variable domain is GAGVSQSPSNKVTEKGKDVELRCDPISGHTALYWYRQSLGQGLEFLIYFQGNSAPDKSGLPSDRFSAERTGGSVSTLTIQRTQQEDSAVYLCASSLGQGDTYNSPLHFGNGTRLTVT.